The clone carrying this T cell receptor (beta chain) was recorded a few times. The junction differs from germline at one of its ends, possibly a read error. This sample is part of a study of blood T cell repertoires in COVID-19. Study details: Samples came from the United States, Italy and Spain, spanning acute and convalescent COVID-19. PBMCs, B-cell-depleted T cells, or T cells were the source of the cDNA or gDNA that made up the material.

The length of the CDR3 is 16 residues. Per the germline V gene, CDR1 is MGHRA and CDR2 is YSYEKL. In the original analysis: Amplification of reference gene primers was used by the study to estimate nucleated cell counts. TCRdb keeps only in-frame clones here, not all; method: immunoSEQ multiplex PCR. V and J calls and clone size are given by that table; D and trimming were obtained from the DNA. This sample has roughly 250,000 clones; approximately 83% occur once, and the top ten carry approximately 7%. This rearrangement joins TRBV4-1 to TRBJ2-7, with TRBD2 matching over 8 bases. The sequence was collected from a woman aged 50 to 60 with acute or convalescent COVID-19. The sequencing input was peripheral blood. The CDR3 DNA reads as TGCGCCAGCAGCGAAGATCTCGGGAGGGGTCCCTACGAGCAGTACTTC. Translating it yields CASSEDLGRGPYEQYF.